The 11 T cell receptor beta chains presented below share a single source sample, sequenced in a study of shared T cell receptors in the human thymus. Generated by immunoSEQ multiplex PCR, the TCRdb table keeps only in-frame clones and is missing some. The data contain hundreds of thousands of clones, approximately 80% of them singletons. The same data also contributed to another study, on human thymus T cells.

Sequenced: thymocytes. The receptors were sampled from a boy under three years old with a congenital heart defect.

This clone was seen once. This chain joins TRBV25-1 and TRBJ2-1, with TRBD1 matching 8 bases. Germline CDR1 is MGHDK and CDR2 is SYGVNS. The V segment lost 5 bases and the J segment 4 bases; nucleotides outside the gene matches: 4. CDR3 length: 14 amino acids. Here the CDR3 reads CASSPGGNYNEQFF. The CDR3 DNA follows: TGTGCCAGCAGTCCAGGGGGCAATTACAATGAGCAGTTCTTC.

The genes are TRBV12-5 and TRBJ1-5; D is perhaps TRBD1 (6 bases). The CDR3 is 16 amino acids. Trimming shortened V by 8 bases and J by 2 bases, and 19 bases separated the two germline ends. Germline V lookup: CDR1 LGHNT, CDR2 FRNRAP. The CDR3 nucleotides read TGTGCTAGTAGACCACCTGAGGGGGTAGGCAATCAGCCCCAGCATTTT. Its protein product is CASRPPEGVGNQPQHF.

The chain carries TRBV6-4 and TRBJ2-5; 7 bases map to TRBD1. Unmatched junction bases numbered 9, after V lost 5 bases and J lost 3 bases. The V gene's germline CDR1 is MRHNA and CDR2 SNTAGT. The CDR3 is 15 residues long. CDR3 loop: CASSPQGQTKETQYF. The CDR3 region has the DNA TGTGCCAGCAGTCCCCAGGGACAGACGAAAGAGACCCAGTACTTC.

This chain links TRBV21-1 with TRBJ1-2; the D call TRBD1 from the table was never checked on the DNA. TRBV21-1 is a pseudogene locus. The CDR3 covers 16 residues. The DNA of the CDR3 is TGTGCCAGCAGGGACCCACAGGGGGCCCGGTCTAATGGCTACACCTTC. As protein: CASRDPQGARSNGYTF.

V usage is TRBV11-1 and J usage is TRBJ2-7, with TRBD2 as a possible D gene (6 bases). The V and J ends lost 5 bases and 2 bases respectively, with 16 bases between them. The CDR3 totals 15 residues. Germline CDR1 and CDR2: SGHAT and FQDESV (reference sequence). This CDR3 is CASSQTAGVPYEQYF. In DNA form, the CDR3 reads TGTGCCAGCAGCCAGACAGCGGGCGTCCCCTACGAGCAGTACTTC.

The gene calls are TRBV14 and TRBJ2-5, with 13 nucleotides matching TRBD2. This CDR3 has 20 residues. Germline V gives CDR1 SGHDN, CDR2 FVKESK. The V and J ends lost 0 bases and 5 bases, in that order; junction bases with no gene match: 15. This CDR3 is CASSQDLGRTSGSSGETQYF. As DNA, the CDR3 is TGTGCCAGCAGCCAAGATCTTGGTCGGACTAGCGGGAGTAGTGGGGAGACCCAGTACTTC.

This chain links TRBV19 with TRBJ1-5; D may be TRBD1 (6 bases). V lost 10 bases and J 0 bases, leaving 16 bases between the germline ends. CDR1 and CDR2 from the germline V gene are LNHDA and SQIVND (reference sequence). This CDR3 comprises 15 residues. The CDR3 DNA is TGTGCCACCACAGCGGGGGCTTATAGCAATCAGCCCCAGCATTTT. Its translation: CATTAGAYSNQPQHF. Variable domain in full (rest from reference TRBV19 and TRBJ1-5): DGGITQSPKYLFRKEGQNVTLSCEQNLNHDAMYWYRQDPGQGLRLIYYSQIVNDFQKGDIAEGYSVSREKKESFPLTVTSAQKNPTAFYLCATTAGAYSNQPQHFGDGTRLSIL.

This clone appeared a single time. The chain couples TRBV6-5 to TRBJ2-7; tentatively, D is TRBD2 (6 bases). V lost 6 bases to trimming and J lost 6 bases, with 18 bases between them. The CDR3 totals 14 residues. Germline lookup yields CDR1 MNHEY and CDR2 SVGAGI. DNA for the CDR3: TGTGCCAGCAGCCCGCCGGGGGAGAGGCGCGAGCAGTACTTC. This codes for CASSPPGERREQYF.

The chain joins TRBV11-2 to TRBJ2-1, with D perhaps matching TRBD2 (6 bases). The germline V and J ends were trimmed by 5 bases and 3 bases, with 23 bases remaining between them. The CDR3 extends over 18 amino acids. Germline CDR1 and CDR2: SGHAT and FQNNGV. CDR3 loop: CASSPLPLTRRDYNEQFF. The CDR3 DNA reads as TGTGCCAGCAGCCCACTTCCCCTGACTAGACGGGACTACAATGAGCAGTTCTTC.

This chain joins TRBV27 and TRBJ2-3, with D perhaps matching TRBD1 (5 bases). The CDR3 covers 20 residues. The V and J ends lost 1 base and 3 bases respectively, with 26 bases between them. Germline CDR1 is MNHEY and CDR2 is SMNVEV (reference sequence). CDR3 in amino acids: CASSLLARKGIPPSTDTQYF. CDR3 coding DNA: TGTGCCAGCAGTTTATTAGCCCGTAAGGGGATACCACCATCAACAGATACGCAGTATTTT.

The V gene is TRBV7-2, the J gene TRBJ1-1; 7 bases agree with TRBD1. CDR3 size: 15 residues. J gave up 2 bases and V 4 bases, and 7 bases lay outside the gene matches. CDR1 is SGHTA, CDR2 FQGNSA, per germline. CDR3 in amino acids: CASSSPTGINTEAFF. The CDR3 DNA is TGTGCCAGCAGCTCCCCGACAGGGATTAACACTGAAGCTTTCTTT.